What follows describes a single TCR beta chain. This record belongs to a study of blood T cell repertoires in COVID-19. Study-level background: Spain, Italy and the United States supplied samples that represented acute and convalescent COVID-19. In each case, the material was cDNA or gDNA derived from T cells, B-cell-depleted T cells, or PBMCs.

The V end was cut by 5 bases, the J end by 1 base, with 8 bases between. Germline values: CDR1 LNHDA, CDR2 SQIVND (reference sequence). The CDR3 sequence is 13 residues long. Original processing methods: Estimation of nucleated cell counts relied on the amplification of reference gene primers. Libraries were prepared by immunoSEQ multiplex PCR; TCRdb keeps only in-frame clonotypes and omits some of them. V and J calls and clone size are as listed in that table; D and trimming were resolved from the DNA. The sample has under 80,000 clones; 70% to 90% are singletons. Sequencing used peripheral blood. The chain has TRBV19 and TRBJ1-1; a weak D match, TRBD1 (6 bases). The receptor's source is a man aged 65 to 85 with acute or convalescent COVID-19. CDR3 residues: CASSSQGNTEAFF. CDR3 bases: TGTGCCAGTAGTTCACAGGGGAACACTGAAGCTTTCTTT.